This T cell receptor (beta chain) is drawn from a study of T cells in Graves' hyperthyroidism and ophthalmopathy. The table lists this clonotype with many counts. This CDR3 region has 14 residues. Trimming cost V 5 bases and J 1 base, with 12 bases left between them. The source material, RNA transcripts, was used to amplify TCR beta CDR3 regions. With the HTBI primer set, the TCR CDR3 went through a first round of RT-PCR. TCRdb used MiXCR to reprocess the multiplex PCR reads, holding one entry per CDR3 protein. The data contain some 460,000 distinct CDR3 sequences, 15% to 18% of them singletons. This rearrangement joins TRBV12-3 or TRBV12-4 to TRBJ2-7, with D unclear. Sequencing was done on a sample of blood. This clonotype originated in a woman under 30 with Graves' hyperthyroidism. The CDR3 coding sequence is TGTGCCAGCAGTCACACAGAGTTTTCCTACGAGCAGTACTTC. Its translation is CASSHTEFSYEQYF.